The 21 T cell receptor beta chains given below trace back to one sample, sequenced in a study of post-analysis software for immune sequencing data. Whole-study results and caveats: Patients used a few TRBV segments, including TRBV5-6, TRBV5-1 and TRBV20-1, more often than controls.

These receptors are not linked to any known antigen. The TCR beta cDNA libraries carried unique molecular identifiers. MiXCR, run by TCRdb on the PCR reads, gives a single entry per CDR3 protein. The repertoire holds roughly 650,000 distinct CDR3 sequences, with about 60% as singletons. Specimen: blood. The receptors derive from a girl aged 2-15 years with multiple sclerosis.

CDR3 nucleotide sequence: TGTGCCAGCAGCCAAGAACCAGGGGGCACCGGGGAGCTGTTTTTT. Amino acid sequence: CASSQEPGGTGELFF. This chain links TRBV14 with TRBJ2-2, with 7 bases that match TRBD1. J gave up 4 bases and V 0 bases, and 2 bases lay outside the gene matches. Germline V gene lookup returns CDR1 SGHDN and CDR2 FVKESK. The CDR3 has 15 residues.

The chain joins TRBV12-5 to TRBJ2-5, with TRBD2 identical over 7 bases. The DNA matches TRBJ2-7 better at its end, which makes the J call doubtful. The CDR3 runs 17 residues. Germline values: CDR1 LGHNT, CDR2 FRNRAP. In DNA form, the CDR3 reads TGTGCTAGTGGTTTGCCGGACCTAGCGGAGGGACCCTACGAGCAGTACTTC. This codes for CASGLPDLAEGPYEQYF.

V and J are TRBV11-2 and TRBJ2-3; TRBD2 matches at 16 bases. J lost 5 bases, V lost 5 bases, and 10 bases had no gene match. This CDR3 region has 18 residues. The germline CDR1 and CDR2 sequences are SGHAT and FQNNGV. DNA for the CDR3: TGTGCCAGCAGCAAGGGGACTAGCGGGAGGGCCTTGTTAGATACGCAGTATTTT. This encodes CASSKGTSGRALLDTQYF.

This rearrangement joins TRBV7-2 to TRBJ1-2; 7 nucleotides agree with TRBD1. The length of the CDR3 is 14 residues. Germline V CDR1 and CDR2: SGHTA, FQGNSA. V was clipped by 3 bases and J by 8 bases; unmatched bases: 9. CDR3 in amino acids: CASSFTGAPQGYTF. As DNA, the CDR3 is TGTGCCAGCAGCTTTACAGGGGCCCCTCAGGGCTACACCTTC.

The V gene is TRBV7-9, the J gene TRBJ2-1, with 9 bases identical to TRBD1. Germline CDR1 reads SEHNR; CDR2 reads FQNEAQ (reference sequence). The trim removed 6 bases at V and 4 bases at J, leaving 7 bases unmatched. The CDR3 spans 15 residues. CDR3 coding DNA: TGTGCCAGCAGTCGAGGGACAGGGACGTACAATGAGCAGTTCTTC. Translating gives CASSRGTGTYNEQFF.

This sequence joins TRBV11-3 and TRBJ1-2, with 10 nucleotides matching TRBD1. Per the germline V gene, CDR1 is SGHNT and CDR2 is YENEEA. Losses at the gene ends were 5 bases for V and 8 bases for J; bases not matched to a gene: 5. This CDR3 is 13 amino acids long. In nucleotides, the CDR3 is TGTGCCAGCAGCGACCGGGACAGGGGCGGCTACACCTTC. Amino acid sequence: CASSDRDRGGYTF.

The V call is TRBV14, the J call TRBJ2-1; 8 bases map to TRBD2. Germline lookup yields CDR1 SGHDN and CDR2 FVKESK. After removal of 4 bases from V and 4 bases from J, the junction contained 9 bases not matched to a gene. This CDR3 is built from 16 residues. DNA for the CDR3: TGTGCCAGCAGCCCTCCCCGGGGGGGTTATTACAATGAGCAGTTCTTC. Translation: CASSPPRGGYYNEQFF.

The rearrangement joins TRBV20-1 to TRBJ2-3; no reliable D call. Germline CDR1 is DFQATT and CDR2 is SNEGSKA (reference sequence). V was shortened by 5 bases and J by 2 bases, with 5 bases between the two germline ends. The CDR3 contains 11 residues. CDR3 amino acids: CSAYFTDTQYF. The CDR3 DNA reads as TGCAGTGCTTACTTCACAGATACGCAGTATTTT.

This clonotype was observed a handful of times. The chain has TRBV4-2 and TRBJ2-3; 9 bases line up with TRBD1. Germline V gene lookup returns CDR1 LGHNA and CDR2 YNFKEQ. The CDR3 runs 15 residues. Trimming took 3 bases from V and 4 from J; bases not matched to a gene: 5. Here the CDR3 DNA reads TGTGCCAGCAGCCAGGAGGGACAGGGCCCAGATACGCAGTATTTT. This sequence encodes CASSQEGQGPDTQYF.

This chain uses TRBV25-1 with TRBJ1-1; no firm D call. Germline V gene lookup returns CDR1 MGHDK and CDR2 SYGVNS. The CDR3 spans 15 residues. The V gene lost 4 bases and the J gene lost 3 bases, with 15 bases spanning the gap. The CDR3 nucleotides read TGTGCCAGCAGTGTGACCTCCTACGGACACACTGAAGCTTTCTTT. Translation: CASSVTSYGHTEAFF.

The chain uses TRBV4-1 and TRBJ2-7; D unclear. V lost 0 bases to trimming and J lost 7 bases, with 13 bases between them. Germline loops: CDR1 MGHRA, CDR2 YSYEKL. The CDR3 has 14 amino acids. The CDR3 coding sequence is TGCGCCAGCAGCCAAGATCAGTTCGGGTTAGAGCAGTACTTC. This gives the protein CASSQDQFGLEQYF.

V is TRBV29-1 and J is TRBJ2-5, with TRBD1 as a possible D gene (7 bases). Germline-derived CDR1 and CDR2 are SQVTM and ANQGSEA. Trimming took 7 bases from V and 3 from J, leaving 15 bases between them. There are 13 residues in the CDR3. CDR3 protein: CSARARGEETQYF. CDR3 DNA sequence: TGCAGCGCCAGGGCCAGGGGGGAAGAGACCCAGTACTTC.

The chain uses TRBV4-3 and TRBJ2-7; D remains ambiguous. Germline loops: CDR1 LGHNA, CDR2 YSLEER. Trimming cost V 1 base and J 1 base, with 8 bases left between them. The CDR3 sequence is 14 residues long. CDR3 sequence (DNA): TGCGCCAGCAGCCAAGGCTTGCGATCCTACGAGCAGTACTTC. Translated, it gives CASSQGLRSYEQYF.

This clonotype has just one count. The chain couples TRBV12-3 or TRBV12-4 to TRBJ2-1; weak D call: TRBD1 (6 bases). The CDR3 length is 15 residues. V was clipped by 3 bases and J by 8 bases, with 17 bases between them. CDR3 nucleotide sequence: TGTGCCAGCAGTTTGAGACAGGATCTAACGGATGAGCAGTTCTTC. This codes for CASSLRQDLTDEQFF.

The CDR3 DNA reads as TGTGCCACCAGCAGAGATTCGGGACACAAGCCCGCCCCCCAGCATTTT. As protein: CATSRDSGHKPAPQHF. The rearrangement joins TRBV15 to TRBJ1-5; possibly TRBD1 for D (6 bases). Trimming took off 0 bases at V and 10 bases at J, with 19 bases between the two ends. The CDR3 sequence is 16 residues long. CDR1 is LNHNV and CDR2 is YYDKDF in the germline V gene (reference sequence). Drawing the rest from reference TRBV15 and TRBJ1-5, the complete variable domain is DAMVIQNPRYQVTQFGKPVTLSCSQTLNHNVMYWYQQKSSQAPKLLFHYYDKDFNNEADTPDNFQSRRPNTSFCFLDIRSPGLGDTAMYLCATSRDSGHKPAPQHFGDGTRLSIL.

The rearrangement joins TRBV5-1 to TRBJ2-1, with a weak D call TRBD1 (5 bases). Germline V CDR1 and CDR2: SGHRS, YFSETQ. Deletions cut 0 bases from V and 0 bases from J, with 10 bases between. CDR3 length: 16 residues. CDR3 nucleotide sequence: TGCGCCAGCAGCTTGGCAGGGCCCGACTCCTACAATGAGCAGTTCTTC. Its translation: CASSLAGPDSYNEQFF.

This chain's CDR3 is CAWSLDIVNGEAFF. The CDR3 nucleotides are TGTGCCTGGAGTCTGGACATCGTTAACGGTGAAGCTTTCTTT. This chain links TRBV30 with TRBJ1-1; D is perhaps TRBD1 (5 bases). CDR1 GTSNPN and CDR2 SVGIG come from the germline V gene (reference sequence). V lost 2 bases, J lost 7 bases, and 17 bases lay in between. The CDR3 has 14 amino acids.

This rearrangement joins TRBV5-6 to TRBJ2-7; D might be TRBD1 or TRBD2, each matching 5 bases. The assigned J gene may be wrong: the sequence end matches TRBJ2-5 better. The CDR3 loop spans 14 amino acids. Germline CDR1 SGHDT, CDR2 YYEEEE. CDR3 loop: CASSPGRGWATQYF. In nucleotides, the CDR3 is TGTGCCAGCAGCCCGGGACGAGGTTGGGCGACCCAGTACTTC.

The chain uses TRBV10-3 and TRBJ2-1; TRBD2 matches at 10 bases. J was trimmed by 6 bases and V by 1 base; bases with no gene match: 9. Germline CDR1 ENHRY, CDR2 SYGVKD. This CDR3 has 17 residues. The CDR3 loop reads CAISEFGGLAALNEQFF. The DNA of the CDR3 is TGTGCCATCAGTGAGTTCGGAGGACTAGCGGCACTCAATGAGCAGTTCTTC.

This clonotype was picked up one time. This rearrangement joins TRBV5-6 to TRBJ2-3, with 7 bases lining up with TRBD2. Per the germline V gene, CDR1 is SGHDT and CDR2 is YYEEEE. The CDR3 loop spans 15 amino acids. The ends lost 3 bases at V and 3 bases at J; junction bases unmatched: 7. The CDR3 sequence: CASSWGGSRTDTQYF. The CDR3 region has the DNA TGTGCCAGCAGCTGGGGCGGGAGTCGGACAGATACGCAGTATTTT.

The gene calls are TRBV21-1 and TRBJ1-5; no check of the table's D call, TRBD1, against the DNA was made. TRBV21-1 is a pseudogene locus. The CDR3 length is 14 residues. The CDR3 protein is CASSNRGRNQPQHF. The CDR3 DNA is TGTGCCAGCAGCAATCGGGGGCGTAATCAGCCCCAGCATTTT.